The 20 T cell receptor beta chains below all came from one sample that was sequenced in a study of control samples from healthy donors and cancer patients. Sequenced by immunoSEQ multiplex PCR; TCRdb stores in-frame clones only, minus some. The table includes around 110,000 clones, about 94% detected once. Sequenced: blood. These TCRs come from a man aged 25 to 45 in good health.

A single count supports this clone. The chain recombines TRBV3-1 (or the pseudogene TRBV3-2) with TRBJ2-7; perhaps TRBD1 as D (6 bases). Between the trimmed V and J ends, which lost 4 bases and 3 bases, there was a span of 19 bases. From germline, CDR1 is LGHDT and CDR2 YNNKEL (reference sequence). There are 16 residues in the CDR3. The DNA for the CDR3 is TGTGCCAGCAGCCTTTTACGGGACAAACCCTACTACGAGCAGTACTTC. Its translation is CASSLLRDKPYYEQYF.

V and J are TRBV5-5 and TRBJ2-5, with TRBD2 identical over 8 bases. The CDR3 runs 16 residues. CDR1 is SGHKS, CDR2 YYEKEE, per germline (reference sequence). V lost 3 bases to trimming and J lost 0 bases; unmatched junction nucleotides: 7. CDR3 DNA sequence: TGTGCCAGCAGCTCGTGGGGTAGCGGGGACCAAGAGACCCAGTACTTC. Protein: CASSSWGSGDQETQYF.

This chain joins TRBV28 and TRBJ1-2; TRBD1 matches 10 bases. V gave up 6 bases and J gave up 6 bases; unmatched junction bases: 4. Germline loops: CDR1 MDHEN, CDR2 SYDVKM. The CDR3 loop spans 13 amino acids. The CDR3 nucleotides read TGTGCCAGCAGGTGGGGGACAGGGGATGGCTACACCTTC. It translates to CASRWGTGDGYTF.

The rearrangement links TRBV5-1 to TRBJ2-2, with 8 bases lining up with TRBD1. The CDR3 contains 14 residues. The V segment lost 4 bases and the J segment 6 bases; nucleotides outside the gene matches: 5. Germline V gene data show CDR1 as SGHRS and CDR2 as YFSETQ. CDR3 sequence reads: CASSQQQGAGELFF. The CDR3 nucleotides read TGCGCCAGCAGCCAGCAACAGGGGGCCGGGGAGCTGTTTTTT.

The rearrangement links TRBV12-1 to TRBJ2-4; the D segment call TRBD2 is taken from the table without a DNA check. TRBV12-1 corresponds to a pseudogene. The CDR3 has 14 amino acids. The CDR3 sequence: CASSDLRGTNIQYF. The CDR3 DNA follows: TGTGCCAGCAGCGACCTCCGGGGGACGAACATTCAGTACTTC.

The chain has TRBV7-2 and TRBJ2-1; D is uncertain. Between the trimmed V and J ends, which lost 4 bases and 7 bases, there was a span of 14 bases. The CDR3 loop spans 14 amino acids. Germline V gene sequence: CDR1 SGHTA, CDR2 FQGNSA. The CDR3 coding sequence is TGTGCCAGCAGCTCGATCGGCCCTCGGAATGAGCAGTTCTTC. It specifies CASSSIGPRNEQFF.

This clone was seen once. CDR3 in DNA: TGTGCCAGTACCTCGGGCACAGATACGCAGTATTTT. It is translated as CASTSGTDTQYF. The chain recombines TRBV27 with TRBJ2-3; D is unresolved. V gave up 9 bases and J gave up 1 base, with 8 bases separating them. The germline V gene encodes CDR1 MNHEY and CDR2 SMNVEV (reference sequence). CDR3 length: 12 amino acids.

The chain recombines TRBV27 with TRBJ2-3, with 10 positions matching TRBD1. The germline CDR1 and CDR2 sequences are MNHEY and SMNVEV (reference sequence). This CDR3 region has 17 residues. The trim removed 5 bases at V and 4 bases at J, leaving 12 bases unmatched. CDR3 nucleotides: TGTGCCAGCAGTGGGCCGACAGGGGGCGAAATAGCAGATACGCAGTATTTT. Protein sequence: CASSGPTGGEIADTQYF.

The chain employs TRBV21-1 and TRBJ1-1. TRBV21-1 is annotated as a pseudogene. The CDR3 is 19 residues long. CDR3 nucleotides: TGTGCCAGCAGCGGTAGGAGCAGGCATACGAACAACCCGAACACTGAAGCTTTCTTT. Translated: CASSGRSRHTNNPNTEAFF.

This clone was seen only once. The chain is built from TRBV5-1 and TRBJ1-3; 9 bases are shared with TRBD1. Trimming removed 4 bases from V and 3 bases from J; junction bases left unmatched: 8. The CDR3 is 16 residues long. The germline CDR1 and CDR2 sequences are SGHRS and YFSETQ. The CDR3 region has the DNA TGCGCCAGCAGCCTAGGGACAGGGTCGGGTGGAAACACCATATATTTT. Amino acid sequence: CASSLGTGSGGNTIYF. The variable domain in full, completed from reference TRBV5-1 and TRBJ1-3, reads KAGVTQTPRYLIKTRGQQVTLSCSPISGHRSVSWYQQTPGQGLQFLFEYFSETQRNKGNFPGRFSGRQFSNSRSEMNVSTLELGDSALYLCASSLGTGSGGNTIYFGEGSWLTVV.

The chain has TRBV9 and TRBJ2-3, with D perhaps TRBD2 (7 bases). Germline assignment: CDR1 SGDLS and CDR2 YYNGEE. V was shortened by 4 bases and J by 6 bases, with 15 bases between the two germline ends. The CDR3 consists of 14 residues. CDR3 amino acids: CASSPRRGGDTQYF. CDR3 nucleotide sequence: TGTGCCAGCAGCCCGAGGAGGGGGGGCGATACGCAGTATTTT.

V usage is TRBV24-1 and J usage is TRBJ2-3, with D uncertain. Looked up from germline, CDR1 is KGHDR and CDR2 is SFDVKD. The CDR3 runs 12 residues. The V end lost 3 bases, the J end lost 7 bases, and 7 bases lay between the germline ends. This CDR3 is CATSDVQNTQYF. The CDR3 DNA sequence: TGTGCCACCAGTGATGTGCAAAATACGCAGTATTTT.

The chain joins TRBV6-5 to TRBJ2-7; 8 bases agree with TRBD2. V dropped 4 bases and J dropped 7; count of bases not matched to a gene: 9. This CDR3 is 14 amino acids long. Looked up from germline, CDR1 is MNHEY and CDR2 is SVGAGI. The CDR3 coding sequence is TGTGCCAGCAGTTCTCCGGGGGGGCCTCGGGAGCAGTACTTC. Protein product: CASSSPGGPREQYF.

This chain links TRBV28 with TRBJ1-5; 9 positions match TRBD1. Germline CDR1 MDHEN, CDR2 SYDVKM. Unmatched junction bases numbered 11, after V lost 2 bases and J lost 6 bases. CDR3 size: 17 residues. The CDR3 nucleotides are TGTGCCAGCAGTTTAGCCGGGACAGGGCTCCTCGTTCAGCCCCAGCATTTT. Encoded protein: CASSLAGTGLLVQPQHF.

This clone has only one observation. The V and J genes are TRBV2 and TRBJ1-6, with D hard to call. There are 15 residues in the CDR3. V was trimmed by 6 bases and J by 9 bases, leaving 18 bases between them. Germline V CDR1 and CDR2: SNHLY, FYNNEI. The CDR3 here is CASRAPVTPGSPLHF. For the CDR3, the DNA is TGTGCCAGCAGGGCCCCCGTCACCCCGGGTTCACCCCTCCACTTT.

The rearrangement joins TRBV2 to TRBJ1-1; 8 bases are a match to TRBD1. The V segment lost 7 bases and the J segment 11 bases; nucleotides outside the gene matches: 12. CDR3 length: 13 amino acids. The V gene's germline CDR1 is SNHLY and CDR2 FYNNEI. The CDR3 spells CASKITGGIGAFF. CDR3 bases: TGTGCCAGCAAAATAACAGGGGGTATTGGGGCTTTCTTT.

CDR3 in DNA: TGTGCCAGCAGGAGGCATGGGTTTAATCAGCCCCAGCATTTT. Its protein product is CASRRHGFNQPQHF. This chain uses TRBV6-5 with TRBJ1-5, with D uncertain. The germline CDR1 and CDR2 sequences are MNHEY and SVGAGI. The CDR3 sequence is 14 residues long. V was cut by 6 bases and J by 4 bases, with 13 bases left in between.

This clone was counted a single time. This rearrangement joins TRBV7-8 to TRBJ2-3, with 8 bases matching TRBD1. The CDR3 length is 14 residues. Looked up from germline, CDR1 is SGHVS and CDR2 is FQNEAQ. The junction had 4 bases not matched to a gene; V was cut back by 5 bases and J by 3 bases. This chain's CDR3 is CASSAGGSTDTQYF. The DNA for the CDR3 is TGTGCCAGCAGCGCAGGGGGCTCGACAGATACGCAGTATTTT.

The chain recombines TRBV2 with TRBJ1-1, with D hard to call. This CDR3 region has 14 residues. Germline loops: CDR1 SNHLY, CDR2 FYNNEI. The V gene lost 5 bases and the J gene lost 8 bases, with 18 bases spanning the gap. The chain's CDR3 is CASSLGGWGIEAFF. The CDR3 bases are TGTGCCAGCAGTTTAGGTGGGTGGGGAATCGAAGCTTTCTTT. The variable domain in full, with the rest retrieved from reference TRBV2 and TRBJ1-1, is EPEVTQTPSHQVTQMGQEVILRCVPISNHLYFYWYRQILGQKVEFLVSFYNNEISEKSEIFDDQFSVERPDGSNFTLKIRSTKLEDSAMYFCASSLGGWGIEAFFGQGTRLTVV.

In its sample, this clone was seen once. The chain links TRBV9 to TRBJ1-1; D uncertain. This CDR3 is built from 14 residues. The ends were cut back, 4 bases at V and 5 bases at J, with 15 bases in the middle. From germline, CDR1 is SGDLS and CDR2 YYNGEE. CDR3 protein: CASSPSGQRTEAFF. In DNA, the CDR3 is TGTGCCAGCAGCCCCAGCGGGCAGAGGACTGAAGCTTTCTTT.